These 26 T cell receptor beta chains originate from one sample sequenced in a study of OX40 agonist ivuxolimab in advanced cancers. Sequencing used immunoSEQ multiplex PCR; TCRdb keeps in-frame clones, though not all of them. This table has approximately 70,000 clones, 80% to 95% appearing once. The sample was CD4+ or CD8+ T cells sorted from blood, taken in a trial of the OX40 agonist ivuxolimab. All receptors derive from an adult with an advanced solid tumor such as melanoma, head and neck, liver or kidney cancer.

V is TRBV4-1 and J is TRBJ1-4; weak D call: TRBD1 (6 bases). CDR1 is MGHRA and CDR2 is YSYEKL in the germline V gene. This CDR3 spans 15 amino acids. The V gene lost 4 bases and the J gene lost 0 bases, with 9 bases spanning the gap. DNA of the CDR3: TGCGCCAGCAGCCGGACAGATACAACTAATGAAAAACTGTTTTTT. Its translation: CASSRTDTTNEKLFF.

This chain links TRBV14 with TRBJ1-1; D possibly corresponds to TRBD1 (5 bases). Germline values: CDR1 SGHDN, CDR2 FVKESK. Trimming took 5 bases from V and 5 from J, leaving 15 bases between them. The CDR3 runs 14 residues. CDR3 bases: TGTGCCAGCAGCACTTTCGGGGGAAGTACTGAAGCTTTCTTT. The encoded protein is CASSTFGGSTEAFF.

The gene calls are TRBV19 and TRBJ1-3, with D unclear. The germline V gene has CDR1 LNHDA and CDR2 SQIVND (reference sequence). The length of the CDR3 is 15 residues. Trimming pared 6 bases from V and 0 bases from J, leaving 12 bases between. The CDR3, as DNA: TGTGCCAGTAGCAATTTTAAGAGCTCTGGAAACACCATATATTTT. The encoded protein is CASSNFKSSGNTIYF.

This chain joins TRBV5-6 and TRBJ2-7; TRBD1 might be the D (7 bases). There are 14 residues in the CDR3. Germline assignment: CDR1 SGHDT and CDR2 YYEEEE. The V gene lost 0 bases and the J gene lost 4 bases, with 11 bases spanning the gap. The CDR3 DNA reads TGTGCCAGCAGCTTGGGATCAGGGGGGTACGAGCAGTACTTC. The encoded protein is CASSLGSGGYEQYF.

The V call is TRBV14, the J call TRBJ2-5; D is uncertain. This CDR3 is built from 13 residues. Trimming took off 1 base at V and 2 bases at J, with 5 bases between the two ends. Germline loops: CDR1 SGHDN, CDR2 FVKESK. The CDR3 region has the DNA TGTGCCAGCAGCCAAGGGGGACAAGAGACCCAGTACTTC. Its translation is CASSQGGQETQYF. Based on the CDR3 plus reference TRBV14 and TRBJ2-5, the full variable domain is EAGVTQFPSHSVIEKGQTVTLRCDPISGHDNLYWYRRVMGKEIKFLLHFVKESKQDESGMPNNRFLAERTGGTYSTLKVQPAELEDSGVYFCASSQGGQETQYFGPGTRLLVL.

The chain recombines TRBV18 with TRBJ2-1; 8 nucleotides agree with TRBD1. V lost 4 bases to trimming and J lost 4 bases; unmatched junction nucleotides: 9. The CDR3 is 16 residues long. Germline V lookup: CDR1 KGHSH, CDR2 LQKENI. The CDR3 here is CASSLPDRGGYNEQFF. DNA for the CDR3: TGTGCCAGCTCACTACCTGACAGGGGCGGGTACAATGAGCAGTTCTTC.

This rearrangement joins TRBV6-5 to TRBJ1-1, with 10 bases that match TRBD1. Germline CDR1 MNHEY, CDR2 SVGAGI. The CDR3 consists of 13 residues. With V trimmed by 8 bases and J by 10 bases, 10 bases remained unmatched. CDR3 loop: CASSTRTGGRAFF. Written as DNA, the CDR3 is TGTGCCAGCTCTACCCGGACAGGGGGGAGAGCTTTCTTT.

V and J are TRBV5-8 and TRBJ2-1; D is ambiguous. The CDR3 consists of 12 residues. The ends were cut back, 0 bases at V and 11 bases at J, with 9 bases in the middle. Per germline, CDR1 SGHTS and CDR2 YDEGEE. CDR3 DNA: TGTGCCAGCAGCTTGGAAACTACCAAGCAGTTCTTC. Amino acids: CASSLETTKQFF.

The V and J genes are TRBV4-1 and TRBJ2-7; TRBD1 matches at 9 bases. Trimming at V came to 1 base and at J to 3 bases, leaving 4 bases not matched to a gene. The CDR3 is 15 residues long. The germline CDR1 and CDR2 sequences are MGHRA and YSYEKL. CDR3 sequence: CASSQGGTGLYEQYF. For the CDR3, the DNA is TGCGCCAGCAGCCAAGGTGGGACAGGGCTCTACGAGCAGTACTTC.

This clone was seen once. The rearrangement uses TRBV19 and TRBJ2-1, with D perhaps TRBD1 (5 bases). The V end was cut by 4 bases, the J end by 0 bases, with 16 bases between. CDR1 LNHDA and CDR2 SQIVND come from the germline V gene (reference sequence). The CDR3 contains 17 residues. The CDR3 nucleotides read TGTGCCAGTAGTACCGCCTCAGGGCCAGGCTCCTACAATGAGCAGTTCTTC. It encodes CASSTASGPGSYNEQFF.

V usage is TRBV4-1 and J usage is TRBJ1-1; 7 nucleotides match TRBD1. The junction had 11 bases not matched to a gene; V was cut back by 0 bases and J by 1 base. The CDR3 has 18 residues. CDR1 is MGHRA and CDR2 is YSYEKL in the germline V gene. The CDR3 reads CASSQDSPGGGTNTEAFF. The CDR3 DNA reads TGCGCCAGCAGCCAAGATTCTCCAGGGGGGGGAACGAACACTGAAGCTTTCTTT.

The chain is built from TRBV29-1 and TRBJ1-2; no reliable D call. Per the germline V gene, CDR1 is SQVTM and CDR2 is ANQGSEA. Deletions cut 2 bases from V and 4 bases from J, with 14 bases between. The CDR3 length is 14 residues. CDR3 nucleotide sequence: TGCAGCGTTGAATTTCGTACAGCGTTCTATGGCTACACCTTC. Protein product: CSVEFRTAFYGYTF.

Here the CDR3 DNA reads TGTGCCATCAGTGACAGACAGGGGGCATCTGAAGCTTTCTTT. It specifies CAISDRQGASEAFF. This chain joins TRBV10-3 and TRBJ1-1; 10 nucleotides line up with TRBD1. The CDR3 loop spans 14 amino acids. Germline-derived CDR1 and CDR2 are ENHRY and SYGVKD. The ends lost 3 bases at V and 6 bases at J; junction bases unmatched: 4.

This chain joins TRBV4-1 and TRBJ1-3, with a weak D call TRBD1 (5 bases). The V end was cut by 4 bases, the J end by 0 bases, with 13 bases between. The length of the CDR3 is 16 residues. The V gene's germline CDR1 is MGHRA and CDR2 YSYEKL. CDR3 sequence reads: CASSPADRYSGNTIYF. As DNA, the CDR3 is TGCGCCAGCAGCCCTGCTGACAGATACTCTGGAAACACCATATATTTT.

The V call is TRBV28, the J call TRBJ2-5; D gene uncertain. Germline CDR1 and CDR2: MDHEN and SYDVKM. This CDR3 spans 13 amino acids. With 5 bases removed from V and 5 bases from J, the gap between germline ends came to 12 bases. This chain's CDR3 is CASSLSRWETQYF. The CDR3 DNA reads as TGTGCCAGCAGTCTATCACGGTGGGAGACCCAGTACTTC.

The chain couples TRBV6-6 to TRBJ1-1; D possibly corresponds to TRBD1 (5 bases). V lost 6 bases and J 3 bases, leaving 11 bases between the germline ends. The CDR3 extends over 13 amino acids. CDR1 is MNHNY and CDR2 is SVGAGI in the germline V gene (reference sequence). The CDR3 here is CASSRWGDTEAFF. As DNA, the CDR3 is TGTGCCAGCAGCAGGTGGGGGGACACTGAAGCTTTCTTT.

The chain joins TRBV5-1 to TRBJ2-5; 8 nucleotides align to TRBD1. The junction had 4 bases not matched to a gene; V was cut back by 0 bases and J by 6 bases. Per the germline V gene, CDR1 is SGHRS and CDR2 is YFSETQ. The CDR3 runs to 14 residues. CDR3 in amino acids: CASSLDRGEKTQYF. The CDR3 DNA sequence: TGCGCCAGCAGCTTGGACAGGGGGGAAAAGACCCAGTACTTC.

The chain recombines TRBV15 with TRBJ2-5; D remains unclear. The CDR3 has 14 amino acids. Germline V lookup: CDR1 LNHNV, CDR2 YYDKDF (reference sequence). The germline V and J ends were trimmed by 2 bases and 1 base, with 8 bases remaining between them. Here the CDR3 reads CATSRNRVQETQYF. The CDR3 nucleotides are TGTGCCACCAGCAGAAACAGAGTCCAAGAGACCCAGTACTTC.

The gene calls are TRBV28 and TRBJ2-3; TRBD2 matches at 11 bases. Losses at the gene ends were 4 bases for V and 3 bases for J; bases not matched to a gene: 12. There are 18 residues in the CDR3. Germline V gene lookup returns CDR1 MDHEN and CDR2 SYDVKM. CDR3 protein: CASSSGLAGDILTDTQYF. The CDR3 nucleotides read TGTGCCAGCAGTTCCGGACTAGCGGGTGATATCCTAACAGATACGCAGTATTTT.

The rearrangement uses TRBV15 and TRBJ1-2; weak D call: TRBD1 (5 bases). The CDR3 length is 15 residues. CDR1 LNHNV and CDR2 YYDKDF come from the germline V gene (reference sequence). Between the trimmed V and J ends, which lost 1 base and 4 bases, there was a span of 13 bases. CDR3: CATSRVLDSSYGYTF. CDR3 sequence (DNA): TGTGCCACCAGCAGAGTCCTTGACAGTTCCTATGGCTACACCTTC.

This chain connects TRBV5-1 to TRBJ1-4; perhaps TRBD1 as D (5 bases). Trimming removed 3 bases from V and 8 bases from J, with 14 bases in between. From germline, CDR1 is SGHRS and CDR2 YFSETQ. This CDR3 is 14 amino acids long. The CDR3 protein is CASSSQGSEEKLFF. The CDR3 DNA reads TGCGCCAGCAGCTCCCAGGGTTCTGAAGAAAAACTGTTTTTT.

This chain links TRBV10-3 with TRBJ2-2; tentative D call: TRBD1 (5 bases). This CDR3 contains 14 residues. Deletions cut 6 bases from V and 2 bases from J, with 10 bases between. Germline V lookup: CDR1 ENHRY, CDR2 SYGVKD. The CDR3 DNA reads as TGTGCCATCAGACAGACAGATAACACCGGGGAGCTGTTTTTT. It encodes CAIRQTDNTGELFF.

The chain links TRBV6-6 to TRBJ2-7; TRBD2 aligns across 13 bases. The V and J ends lost 10 bases and 0 bases, in that order; junction bases with no gene match: 6. This CDR3 contains 15 residues. Looked up from germline, CDR1 is MNHNY and CDR2 is SVGAGI (reference sequence). The CDR3 coding sequence is TGTGCCACCCAGGGGACTAGCGGGGCCTCCTACGAGCAGTACTTC. Its protein is CATQGTSGASYEQYF.

The chain has TRBV6-1 and TRBJ1-2; D is possibly TRBD1 (6 bases). The ends were cut back, 3 bases at V and 1 base at J, with 12 bases in the middle. CDR1 and CDR2 from the germline V gene are MNHNS and SASEGT. The CDR3 covers 15 residues. CDR3 region: CASSDGQLDNYGYTF. The CDR3 bases are TGTGCCAGCAGTGATGGACAGCTCGATAACTATGGCTACACCTTC.

The rearrangement links TRBV18 to TRBJ1-1; perhaps TRBD1 as D (5 bases). V was shortened by 2 bases and J by 1 base, with 17 bases between the two germline ends. Per the germline V gene, CDR1 is KGHSH and CDR2 is LQKENI. The CDR3 has 17 residues. The CDR3 loop is CASSPRLLTGTNTEAFF. CDR3 DNA: TGTGCCAGCTCACCAAGACTTCTCACCGGGACGAACACTGAAGCTTTCTTT.

The rearrangement joins TRBV18 to TRBJ2-1; 9 positions match TRBD2. Germline V gene data show CDR1 as KGHSH and CDR2 as LQKENI. V lost 0 bases to trimming and J lost 7 bases; unmatched junction nucleotides: 7. The CDR3 runs 16 residues. This chain's CDR3 is CASSPPAVAGVNEQFF. Written as DNA, the CDR3 is TGTGCCAGCTCACCACCAGCCGTAGCGGGAGTTAATGAGCAGTTCTTC.